These T cell receptor beta chains were read from a single sample in a study of T cell repertoires in cytomegalovirus infection. TCRdb recomputed calls from the reads with MiXCR, one row per CDR3 protein. The sample contains a few hundred thousand distinct CDR3 sequences, approximately 15% of which appear only once. Sequencing was performed on CD8+ T cells from PBMCs. These receptors originate from a human donor in good health (CMV status not recorded). Some clones in this sample may be carry-over from other donors' samples. Both conserved end residues are trimmed from each CDR3.

CDR3,length,V
ASSEGGIRPQH,11,TRBV25-1
ASSPATGFNVGNTIY,15,TRBV7-2
ASSLSTGILYEQY,13,TRBV28
ASGLAGISNQPQH,13,TRBV12-5
ASSLDRPGDEQY,12,TRBV7-2
ASSFFSPPGDNEQF,14,TRBV7-9
ASLGSYEQY,9,TRBV28
ASSLGPFGGGSYNEQF,16,TRBV11-3
ASSFSRVYGYT,11,TRBV28
SARPPGLAGETQY,13,TRBV20-1
ASSLRAGRHSPLH,13,TRBV28
ASSFAVNTEAF,11,TRBV12-3/TRBV12-4
SARDRPSGRHEQF,13,TRBV20-1
SVQGRDRGIEQY,12,TRBV29-1
ASSVEGGGGEKLF,13,TRBV28
ASTRGGNEQF,10,TRBV11-2
ASNEGTGDSYGYT,13,TRBV7-9